This TCR beta chain stems from a study of T cells in Graves' hyperthyroidism and ophthalmopathy. The CDR3 has 15 amino acids. The J segment lost 2 bases and the V segment lost 5 bases, leaving 7 bases of the junction unmatched. CDR1 and CDR2 (germline): SGHTA, FQGNSA. The CDR3 regions of TCR beta were amplified from RNA transcripts. The TCR CDR3 first-round RT-PCR relied on the HTBI primer set. Each CDR3 protein is one row after TCRdb ran MiXCR on the multiplex PCR reads. This sample yields about 840,000 distinct CDR3 sequences, of which roughly 37% are seen a single time; about 8.9% belongs to the top ten.

The sequence derives from a man younger than 35 with Graves' hyperthyroidism. The rearrangement joins TRBV7-2 to TRBJ1-1; 8 bases fit TRBD1. Sequencing input: blood. The DNA of the CDR3 is TGTGCCAGCAGCCCTTACGGGACAGGCAACACTGAAGCTTTCTTT. Amino acid sequence: CASSPYGTGNTEAFF.